Here is one TCR beta chain with its context. Its antigen remains unidentified. No per-base quality is available; no much larger clone lies one base away. The data derive from a study of T-cell reconstitution after alpha-beta-depleted transplantation in children (dated by TCRdb to the mid-2010s). Regarding the study in general: Using TCR repertoire profiling, the study quantitatively followed how T-cell immune reconstitution unfolded in children after TCRalphabeta/CD19-depleted allogeneic hematopoietic cell transplantation.

Trimming at the junction amounts to 6 bases on V and 0 bases on J, and the germline ends lie 12 bases apart. Measured from the cysteine to the phenylalanine, the CDR3 is 15 residues long. Just the 45-base CDR3 DNA is kept, in frame starting at base 1. The CDR1 and CDR2 encoded by the germline V gene are SGHTA and FQGTGA. Library preparation employed PCR. TCRdb shows the sequencer as Illumina HiSeq 2500. TCR libraries were prepared with molecular barcoding, using unique molecular identifiers to normalize TCRbeta repertoire quantification. TCRdb trimmed public reads at Q25 via fastp, called clones via MiXCR and kept in-frame beta chains. Duplicate CDR3 protein sequences are folded into a single record with the most common DNA and genes. Within this sample are some 240,000 distinct CDR3 sequences, with over 9.5% of them counted one time only. The ten largest clonotypes hold approximately 5% of the sample.

The chain employs TRBV7-3 and TRBJ1-3; possibly the D gene is TRBD1, per 5 matching bases. This TCR was sampled from a human donor who donated a stem cell graft to a child with SCID. This specimen was PBMCs from the stem cell graft donor, taken from the stem cell graft. The CDR3 sequence is CASSTSGASGNTIYF. In nucleotides, the sequence is TGTGCCAGCAGTACTAGCGGGGCCTCTGGAAACACCATATATTTT.